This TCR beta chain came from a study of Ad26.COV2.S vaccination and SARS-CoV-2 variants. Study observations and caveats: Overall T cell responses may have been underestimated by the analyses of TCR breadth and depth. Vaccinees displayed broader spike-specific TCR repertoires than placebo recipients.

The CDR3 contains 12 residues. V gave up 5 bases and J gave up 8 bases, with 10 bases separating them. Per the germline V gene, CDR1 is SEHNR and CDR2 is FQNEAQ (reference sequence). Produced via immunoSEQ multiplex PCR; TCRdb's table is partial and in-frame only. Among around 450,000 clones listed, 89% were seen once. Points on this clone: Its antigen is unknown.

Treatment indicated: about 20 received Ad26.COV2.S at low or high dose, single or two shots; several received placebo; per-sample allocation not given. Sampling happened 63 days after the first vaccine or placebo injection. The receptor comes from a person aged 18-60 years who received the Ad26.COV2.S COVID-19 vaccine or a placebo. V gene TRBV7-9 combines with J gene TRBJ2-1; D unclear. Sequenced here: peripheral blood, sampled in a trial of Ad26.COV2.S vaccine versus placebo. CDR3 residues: CASSQLAHEQFF. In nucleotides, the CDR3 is TGTGCCAGCAGCCAGTTAGCCCATGAGCAGTTCTTC.